This is a list of T cell receptor beta chains from one sample in a study of blood T cell repertoires in COVID-19. TCRdb keeps only in-frame clones here, not all; method: immunoSEQ multiplex PCR. The sample consists of roughly 60,000 clones, around 92% of them appearing once. Sequencing was performed on peripheral blood. These receptor sequences come from a man aged 45-65 years with active COVID-19. Each CDR3 is given with its conserved first and last residue. D genes are given only for firm matches. Not every row has a clone size; where given, it reads once, few, many or a size class.

j_call: TRBJ2-5; d_call: TRBD2; cdr3_length: 15; v_call: TRBV19; clone_size: once; cdr3_aa: CASSIVLLAGETQYF; cdr3_nt: TGTGCCAGTAGTATAGTTTTACTAGCGGGAGAGACCCAGTACTTC
j_call: TRBJ2-7; d_call: .; cdr3_length: 17; v_call: TRBV19; clone_size: .; cdr3_aa: CASSIGASGTYTYEQYF; cdr3_nt: TGTGCCAGTAGTATAGGGGCCTCCGGGACATATACCTACGAGCAGTACTTC
j_call: TRBJ1-2; d_call: .; cdr3_length: 14; v_call: TRBV3-1/TRBV3-2; clone_size: .; cdr3_aa: CASSQGRGPYGYTF; cdr3_nt: TGTGCCAGCAGCCAAGGCCGGGGTCCCTATGGCTACACCTTC
j_call: TRBJ2-7; d_call: .; cdr3_length: 12; v_call: TRBV12-3/TRBV12-4; clone_size: .; cdr3_aa: CASSFYGYEQYF; cdr3_nt: TGTGCCAGCAGTTTCTACGGCTACGAGCAGTACTTC
j_call: TRBJ1-2; d_call: .; cdr3_length: 13; v_call: TRBV9; clone_size: .; cdr3_aa: CASSGDIRGGYTF; cdr3_nt: TGTGCCAGCAGCGGGGACATTCGGGGTGGCTACACCTTC
j_call: TRBJ2-1; d_call: .; cdr3_length: 11; v_call: TRBV20-1; clone_size: .; cdr3_aa: CSPTSGHEQFF; cdr3_nt: TGCAGCCCCACTAGTGGCCATGAGCAGTTCTTC
j_call: TRBJ2-5; d_call: TRBD1; cdr3_length: 16; v_call: TRBV5-4; clone_size: .; cdr3_aa: CASSTGPGQGQETQYF; cdr3_nt: TGTGCCAGCAGCACGGGTCCGGGACAGGGCCAAGAGACCCAGTACTTC
j_call: TRBJ2-7; d_call: TRBD1; cdr3_length: 14; v_call: TRBV5-1; clone_size: .; cdr3_aa: CASSTGTGENEQYF; cdr3_nt: TGCGCCAGCAGCACAGGGACAGGGGAGAACGAGCAGTACTTC
j_call: TRBJ2-2; d_call: .; cdr3_length: 14; v_call: TRBV28; clone_size: .; cdr3_aa: CASSARTNPGELFF; cdr3_nt: TGTGCCAGCAGTGCACGGACTAACCCGGGGGAGCTGTTTTTT
j_call: TRBJ1-4; d_call: TRBD1; cdr3_length: 16; v_call: TRBV28; clone_size: .; cdr3_aa: CASSFPRQGLNEKLFF; cdr3_nt: TGTGCCAGCAGTTTCCCCCGACAGGGGCTGAATGAAAAACTGTTTTTT
j_call: TRBJ2-2; d_call: TRBD2; cdr3_length: 19; v_call: TRBV4-1; clone_size: .; cdr3_aa: CASSQDLFGLAKNTGELFF; cdr3_nt: TGCGCCAGCAGCCAAGATCTTTTTGGACTAGCCAAGAACACCGGGGAGCTGTTTTTT